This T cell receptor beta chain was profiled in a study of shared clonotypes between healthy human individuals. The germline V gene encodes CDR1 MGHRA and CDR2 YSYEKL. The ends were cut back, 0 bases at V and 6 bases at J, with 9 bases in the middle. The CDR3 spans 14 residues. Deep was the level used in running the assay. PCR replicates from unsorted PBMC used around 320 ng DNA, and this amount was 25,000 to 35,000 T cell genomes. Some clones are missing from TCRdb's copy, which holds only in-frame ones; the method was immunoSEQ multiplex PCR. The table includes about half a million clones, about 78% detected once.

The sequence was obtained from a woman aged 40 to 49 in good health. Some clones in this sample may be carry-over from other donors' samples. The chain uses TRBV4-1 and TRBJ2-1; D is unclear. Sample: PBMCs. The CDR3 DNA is TGCGCCAGCAGCCAAGATGGAATGCGCAATGAGCAGTTCTTC. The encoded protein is CASSQDGMRNEQFF.